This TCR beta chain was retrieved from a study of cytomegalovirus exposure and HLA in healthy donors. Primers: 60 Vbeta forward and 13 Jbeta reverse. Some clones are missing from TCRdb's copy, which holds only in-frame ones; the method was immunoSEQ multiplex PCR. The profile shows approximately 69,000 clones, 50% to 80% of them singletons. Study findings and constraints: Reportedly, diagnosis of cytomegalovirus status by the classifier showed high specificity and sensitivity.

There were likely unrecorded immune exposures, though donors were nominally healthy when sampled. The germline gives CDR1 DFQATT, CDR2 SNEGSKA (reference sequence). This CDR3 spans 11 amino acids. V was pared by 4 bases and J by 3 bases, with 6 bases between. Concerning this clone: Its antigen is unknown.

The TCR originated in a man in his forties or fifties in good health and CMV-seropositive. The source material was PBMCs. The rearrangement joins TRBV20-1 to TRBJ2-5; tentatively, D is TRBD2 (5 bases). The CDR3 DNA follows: TGCAGTGCTAACGGGGAAGAGACCCAGTACTTC. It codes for CSANGEETQYF.